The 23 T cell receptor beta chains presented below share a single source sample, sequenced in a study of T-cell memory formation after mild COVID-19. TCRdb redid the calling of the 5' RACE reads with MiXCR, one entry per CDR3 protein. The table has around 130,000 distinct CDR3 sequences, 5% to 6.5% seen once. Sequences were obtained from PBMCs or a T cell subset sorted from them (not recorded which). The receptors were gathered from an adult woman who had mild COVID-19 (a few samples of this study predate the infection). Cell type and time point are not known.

CDR3 sequence: CASRLQTGPYGYTF. DNA of the CDR3: TGTGCCAGCAGGCTACAGACAGGGCCCTATGGCTACACCTTC. The rearrangement uses TRBV3-1 and TRBJ1-2, with 7 bases identical to TRBD1. The CDR3 runs 14 residues. After removal of 6 bases from V and 4 bases from J, the junction contained 8 bases not matched to a gene. Germline CDR1 is LGHDT and CDR2 is YNNKEL (reference sequence). Based on the CDR3 plus reference TRBV3-1 and TRBJ1-2, the full variable domain is DTAVSQTPKYLVTQMGNDKSIKCEQNLGHDTMYWYKQDSKKFLKIMFSYNNKELIINETVPNRFSPKSPDKAHLNLHINSLELGDSAVYFCASRLQTGPYGYTFGSGTRLTVV.

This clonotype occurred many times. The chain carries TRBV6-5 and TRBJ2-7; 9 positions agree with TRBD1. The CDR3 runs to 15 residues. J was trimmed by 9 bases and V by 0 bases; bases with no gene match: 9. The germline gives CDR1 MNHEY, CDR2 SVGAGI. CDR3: CASSYSGPGQGRQYF. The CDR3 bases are TGTGCCAGCAGTTACTCCGGGCCGGGACAGGGCAGGCAGTACTTC.

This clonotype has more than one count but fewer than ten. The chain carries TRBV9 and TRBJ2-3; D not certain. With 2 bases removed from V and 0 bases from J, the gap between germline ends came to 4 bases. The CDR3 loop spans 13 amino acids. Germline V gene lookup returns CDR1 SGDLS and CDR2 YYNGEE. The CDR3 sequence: CASSVSSTDTQYF. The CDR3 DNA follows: TGTGCCAGCAGCGTGTCCAGCACAGATACGCAGTATTTT. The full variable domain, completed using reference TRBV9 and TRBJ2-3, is DSGVTQTPKHLITATGQRVTLRCSPRSGDLSVYWYQQSLDQGLQFLIQYYNGEERAKGNILERFSAQQFPDLHSELNLSSLELGDSALYFCASSVSSTDTQYFGPGTRLTVL.

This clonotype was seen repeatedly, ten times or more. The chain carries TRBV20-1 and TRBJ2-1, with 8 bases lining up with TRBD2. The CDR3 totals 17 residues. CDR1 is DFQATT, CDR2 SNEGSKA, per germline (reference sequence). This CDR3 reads CTPSPAGGANIYNEQFF. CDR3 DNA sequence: TGCACCCCTAGTCCGGCGGGGGGAGCTAATATCTACAATGAGCAGTTCTTC.

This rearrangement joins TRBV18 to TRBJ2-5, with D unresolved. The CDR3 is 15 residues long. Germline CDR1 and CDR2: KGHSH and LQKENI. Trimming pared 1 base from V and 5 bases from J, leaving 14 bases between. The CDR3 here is CASSPLGGYEETQYF. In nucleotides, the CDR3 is TGTGCCAGCTCACCACTAGGCGGTTACGAGGAGACCCAGTACTTC.

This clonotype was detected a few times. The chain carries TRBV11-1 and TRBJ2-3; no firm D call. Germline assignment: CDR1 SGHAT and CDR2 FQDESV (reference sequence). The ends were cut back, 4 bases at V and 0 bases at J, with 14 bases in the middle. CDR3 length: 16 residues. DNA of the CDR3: TGTGCCAGCAGCTCCCCGGATGCGGCTAGCACAGATACGCAGTATTTT. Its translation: CASSSPDAASTDTQYF.

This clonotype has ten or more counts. This CDR3 reads CSPYLSLNRQGVRGYTF. CDR3 coding DNA: TGCAGTCCCTACCTGTCACTCAATCGACAGGGGGTGAGGGGCTACACCTTC. The chain couples TRBV20-1 to TRBJ1-2; TRBD1 matches 9 bases. The CDR3 has 17 residues. Germline V gene data show CDR1 as DFQATT and CDR2 as SNEGSKA (reference sequence). J was trimmed by 8 bases and V by 8 bases; bases with no gene match: 24.

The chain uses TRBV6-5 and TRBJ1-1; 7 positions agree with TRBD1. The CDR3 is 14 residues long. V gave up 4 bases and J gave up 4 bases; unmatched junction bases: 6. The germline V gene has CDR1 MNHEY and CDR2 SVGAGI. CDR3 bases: TGTGCCAGCAGTTCCCCAGGGGGAGCCACTGAAGCTTTCTTT. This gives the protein CASSSPGGATEAFF.

The CDR3 region is CASSSYAGHRQNEQFF. CDR3 DNA sequence: TGTGCCAGCAGTTCCTACGCGGGACATCGTCAGAATGAGCAGTTCTTC. The chain carries TRBV12-3 or TRBV12-4 and TRBJ2-1, with D perhaps matching TRBD1 or TRBD2 (6 bases each). V dropped 4 bases and J dropped 7 bases, with 20 bases sitting between them. CDR3 length: 16 residues.

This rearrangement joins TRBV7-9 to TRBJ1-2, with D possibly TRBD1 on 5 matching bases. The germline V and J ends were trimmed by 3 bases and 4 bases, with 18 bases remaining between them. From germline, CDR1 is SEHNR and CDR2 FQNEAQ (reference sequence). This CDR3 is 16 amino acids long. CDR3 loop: CASSFEGGALGYGYTF. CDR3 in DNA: TGTGCCAGCAGCTTCGAGGGCGGGGCTTTGGGCTATGGCTACACCTTC.

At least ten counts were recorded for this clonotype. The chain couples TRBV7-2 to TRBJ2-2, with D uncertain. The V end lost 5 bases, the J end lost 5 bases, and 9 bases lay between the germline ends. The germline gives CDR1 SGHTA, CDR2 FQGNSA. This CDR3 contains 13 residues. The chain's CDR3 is CASSAGPTGELFF. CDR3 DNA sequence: TGTGCCAGCAGCGCCGGACCGACCGGGGAGCTGTTTTTT. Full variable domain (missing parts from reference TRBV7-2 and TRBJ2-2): GAGVSQSPSNKVTEKGKDVELRCDPISGHTALYWYRQSLGQGLEFLIYFQGNSAPDKSGLPSDRFSAERTGGSVSTLTIQRTQQEDSAVYLCASSAGPTGELFFGEGSRLTVL.

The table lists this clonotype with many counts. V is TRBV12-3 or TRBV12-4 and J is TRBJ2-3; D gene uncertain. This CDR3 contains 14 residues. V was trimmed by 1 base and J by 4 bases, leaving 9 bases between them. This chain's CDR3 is CASSLGTAADTQYF. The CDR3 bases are TGTGCCAGCAGTTTAGGGACCGCGGCAGATACGCAGTATTTT.

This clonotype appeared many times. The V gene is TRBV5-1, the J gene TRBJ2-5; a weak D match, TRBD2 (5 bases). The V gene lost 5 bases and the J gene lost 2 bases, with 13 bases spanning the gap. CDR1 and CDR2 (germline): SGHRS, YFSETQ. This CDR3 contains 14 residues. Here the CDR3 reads CASSPSGGQETQYF. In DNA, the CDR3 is TGCGCCAGCAGTCCGAGCGGAGGACAAGAGACCCAGTACTTC.

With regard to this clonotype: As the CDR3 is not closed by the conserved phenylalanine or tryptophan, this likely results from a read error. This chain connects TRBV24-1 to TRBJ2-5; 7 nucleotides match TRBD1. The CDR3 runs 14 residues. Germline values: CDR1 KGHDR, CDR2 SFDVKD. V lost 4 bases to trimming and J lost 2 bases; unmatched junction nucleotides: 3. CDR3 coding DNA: TGTGCCACCAGTGACTCGGGACAGCAAGAGACCCAGTACTTA. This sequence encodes CATSDSGQQETQYL.

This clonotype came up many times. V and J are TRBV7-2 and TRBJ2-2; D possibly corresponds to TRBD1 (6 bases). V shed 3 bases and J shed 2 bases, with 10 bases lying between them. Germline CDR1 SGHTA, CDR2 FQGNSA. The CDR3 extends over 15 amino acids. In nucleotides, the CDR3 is TGTGCCAGCAGCTTTGGGACAACAAACACCGGGGAGCTGTTTTTT. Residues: CASSFGTTNTGELFF.

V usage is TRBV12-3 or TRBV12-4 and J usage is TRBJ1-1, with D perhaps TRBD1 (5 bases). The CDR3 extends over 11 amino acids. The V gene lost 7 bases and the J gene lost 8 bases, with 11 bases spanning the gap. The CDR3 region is CASIGAVEAFF. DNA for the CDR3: TGTGCCAGCATAGGGGCAGTCGAAGCTTTCTTT.

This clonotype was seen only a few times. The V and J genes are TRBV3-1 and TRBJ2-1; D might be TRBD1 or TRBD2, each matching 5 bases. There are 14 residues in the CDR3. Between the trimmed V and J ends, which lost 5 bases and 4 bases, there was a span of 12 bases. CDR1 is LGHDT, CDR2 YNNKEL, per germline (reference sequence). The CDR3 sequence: CASSGRGGYNEQFF. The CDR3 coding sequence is TGTGCCAGCAGCGGTCGGGGCGGGTACAATGAGCAGTTCTTC.

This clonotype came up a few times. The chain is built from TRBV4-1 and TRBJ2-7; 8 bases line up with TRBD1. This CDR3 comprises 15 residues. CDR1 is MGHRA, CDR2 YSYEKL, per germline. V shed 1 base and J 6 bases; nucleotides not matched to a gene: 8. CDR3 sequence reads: CASSQAGQGPSEQYF. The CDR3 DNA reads TGCGCCAGCAGCCAAGCTGGACAGGGTCCCTCCGAGCAGTACTTC.

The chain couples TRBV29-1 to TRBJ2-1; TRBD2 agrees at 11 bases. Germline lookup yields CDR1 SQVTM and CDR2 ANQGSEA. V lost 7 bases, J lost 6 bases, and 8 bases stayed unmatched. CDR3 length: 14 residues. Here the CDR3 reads CSGSGTSGSNEQFF. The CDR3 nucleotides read TGCAGCGGTTCTGGGACTAGCGGAAGCAATGAGCAGTTCTTC.

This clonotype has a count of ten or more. The CDR3 DNA is TGCAGTGCTAGCCGAGGACTAGCGGGAGGGCCAAGTATTTACGAGCAGTACTTC. Amino acid sequence: CSASRGLAGGPSIYEQYF. The chain recombines TRBV20-1 with TRBJ2-7; 15 nucleotides match TRBD2. Germline CDR1 DFQATT, CDR2 SNEGSKA (reference sequence). The V and J ends lost 3 bases and 4 bases, in that order; junction bases with no gene match: 13. The CDR3 spans 18 residues.

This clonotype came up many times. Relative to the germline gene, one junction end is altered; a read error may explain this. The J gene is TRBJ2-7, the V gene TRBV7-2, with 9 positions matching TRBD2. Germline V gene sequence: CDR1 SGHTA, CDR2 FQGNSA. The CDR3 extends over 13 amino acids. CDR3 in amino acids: CASSLQRREGLNF. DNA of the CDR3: TGTGCCAGCAGCTTACAGAGGCGGGAGGGCCTGAACTTC.

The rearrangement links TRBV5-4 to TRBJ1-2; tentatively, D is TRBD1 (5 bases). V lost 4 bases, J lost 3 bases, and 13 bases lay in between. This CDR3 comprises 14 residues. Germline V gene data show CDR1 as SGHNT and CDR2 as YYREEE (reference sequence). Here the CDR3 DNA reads TGTGCCAGCAGCGGCGGGGGACCTCACTATGGCTACACCTTC. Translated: CASSGGGPHYGYTF.

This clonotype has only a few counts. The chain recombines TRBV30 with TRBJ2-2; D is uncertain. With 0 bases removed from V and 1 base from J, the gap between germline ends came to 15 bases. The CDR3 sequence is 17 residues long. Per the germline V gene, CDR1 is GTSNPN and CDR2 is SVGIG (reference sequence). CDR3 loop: CAWSVLPSAQNTGELFF. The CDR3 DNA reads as TGTGCCTGGAGTGTACTCCCCAGTGCCCAGAACACCGGGGAGCTGTTTTTT.